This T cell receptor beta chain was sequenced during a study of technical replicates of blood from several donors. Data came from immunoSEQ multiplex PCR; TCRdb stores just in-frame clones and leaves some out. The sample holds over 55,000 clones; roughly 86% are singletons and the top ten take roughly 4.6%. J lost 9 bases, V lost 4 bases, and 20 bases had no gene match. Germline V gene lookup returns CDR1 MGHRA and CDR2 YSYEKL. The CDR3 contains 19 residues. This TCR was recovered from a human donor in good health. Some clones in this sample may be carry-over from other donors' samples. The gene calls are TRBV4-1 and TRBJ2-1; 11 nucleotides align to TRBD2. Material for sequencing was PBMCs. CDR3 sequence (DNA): TGCGCCAGCAGCCGGACCCAGATCAGGGCTAGCGGGGGGAACAGTGAGCAGTTCTTC. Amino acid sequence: CASSRTQIRASGGNSEQFF.